This is a list of T cell receptor beta chains from one sample in a study of CD8 T cells in Susac syndrome. TCRdb reprocessed the immunoSEQ multiplex PCR reads with MiXCR, giving one entry per CDR3 protein. This table holds 150,000 or so distinct CDR3 sequences, approximately 93% found once. The sequenced material came from CD8+ T cells from PBMCs. The receptor source for this set is a human donor with multiple sclerosis. CDR3s include the opening cysteine and the closing phenylalanine or tryptophan. A D gene is named only where the DNA matches it firmly. Expanded clones get a size class; other rows say once, few or many, or leave the size out.

v_gene	j_gene	d_gene	abundance	CDR3nt	CDR3aa
TRBV20-1	TRBJ2-7	NA	NA	TGCAGTGCTCCCCCCGTTGAGAACGAGCAGTACTTC	CSAPPVENEQYF
TRBV2	TRBJ2-5	NA	once	TGTGCCAGCAGGGGGAATCGAGAGACCCAGTACTTC	CASRGNRETQYF
TRBV30	TRBJ1-6	NA	NA	TGTGCCTGGAGTGTACAGGGATCACCCCTCCACTTT	CAWSVQGSPLHF
TRBV2	TRBJ1-4	NA	NA	TGTGCCAGCAGTGATAAGCGAATTGACAGCGCGATATTAATCGAAAAACTGTTTTTT	CASSDKRIDSAILIEKLFF
TRBV5-1	TRBJ2-7	TRBD2	NA	TGCGCCAGCAGCTTCGGGGGGGCGACAAGCTACGAGCAGTACTTC	CASSFGGATSYEQYF
TRBV6-5	TRBJ1-2	TRBD1	NA	TGTGCCAGCAGTTACTCCCCCGGGACAGGGGTCTCTCCCGACGGCTACACCTTC	CASSYSPGTGVSPDGYTF
TRBV27	TRBJ2-7	NA	NA	TGTGCCAGCAGTTTACCAGGACCTGAGAACGAGCAGTACTTC	CASSLPGPENEQYF
TRBV9	TRBJ1-1	TRBD1	NA	TGTGCCAGCAGCGGGACAGGGGGGCACACTGAAGCTTTCTTT	CASSGTGGHTEAFF
TRBV20-1	TRBJ2-4	NA	once	TGCAGTGCTAGGGAGCCGGGGTGGGGAAACATTCAGTACTTC	CSAREPGWGNIQYF
TRBV19	TRBJ1-5	NA	NA	TGTGCCAGTAGTTCCGATAGCAATCAGCCCCAGCATTTT	CASSSDSNQPQHF